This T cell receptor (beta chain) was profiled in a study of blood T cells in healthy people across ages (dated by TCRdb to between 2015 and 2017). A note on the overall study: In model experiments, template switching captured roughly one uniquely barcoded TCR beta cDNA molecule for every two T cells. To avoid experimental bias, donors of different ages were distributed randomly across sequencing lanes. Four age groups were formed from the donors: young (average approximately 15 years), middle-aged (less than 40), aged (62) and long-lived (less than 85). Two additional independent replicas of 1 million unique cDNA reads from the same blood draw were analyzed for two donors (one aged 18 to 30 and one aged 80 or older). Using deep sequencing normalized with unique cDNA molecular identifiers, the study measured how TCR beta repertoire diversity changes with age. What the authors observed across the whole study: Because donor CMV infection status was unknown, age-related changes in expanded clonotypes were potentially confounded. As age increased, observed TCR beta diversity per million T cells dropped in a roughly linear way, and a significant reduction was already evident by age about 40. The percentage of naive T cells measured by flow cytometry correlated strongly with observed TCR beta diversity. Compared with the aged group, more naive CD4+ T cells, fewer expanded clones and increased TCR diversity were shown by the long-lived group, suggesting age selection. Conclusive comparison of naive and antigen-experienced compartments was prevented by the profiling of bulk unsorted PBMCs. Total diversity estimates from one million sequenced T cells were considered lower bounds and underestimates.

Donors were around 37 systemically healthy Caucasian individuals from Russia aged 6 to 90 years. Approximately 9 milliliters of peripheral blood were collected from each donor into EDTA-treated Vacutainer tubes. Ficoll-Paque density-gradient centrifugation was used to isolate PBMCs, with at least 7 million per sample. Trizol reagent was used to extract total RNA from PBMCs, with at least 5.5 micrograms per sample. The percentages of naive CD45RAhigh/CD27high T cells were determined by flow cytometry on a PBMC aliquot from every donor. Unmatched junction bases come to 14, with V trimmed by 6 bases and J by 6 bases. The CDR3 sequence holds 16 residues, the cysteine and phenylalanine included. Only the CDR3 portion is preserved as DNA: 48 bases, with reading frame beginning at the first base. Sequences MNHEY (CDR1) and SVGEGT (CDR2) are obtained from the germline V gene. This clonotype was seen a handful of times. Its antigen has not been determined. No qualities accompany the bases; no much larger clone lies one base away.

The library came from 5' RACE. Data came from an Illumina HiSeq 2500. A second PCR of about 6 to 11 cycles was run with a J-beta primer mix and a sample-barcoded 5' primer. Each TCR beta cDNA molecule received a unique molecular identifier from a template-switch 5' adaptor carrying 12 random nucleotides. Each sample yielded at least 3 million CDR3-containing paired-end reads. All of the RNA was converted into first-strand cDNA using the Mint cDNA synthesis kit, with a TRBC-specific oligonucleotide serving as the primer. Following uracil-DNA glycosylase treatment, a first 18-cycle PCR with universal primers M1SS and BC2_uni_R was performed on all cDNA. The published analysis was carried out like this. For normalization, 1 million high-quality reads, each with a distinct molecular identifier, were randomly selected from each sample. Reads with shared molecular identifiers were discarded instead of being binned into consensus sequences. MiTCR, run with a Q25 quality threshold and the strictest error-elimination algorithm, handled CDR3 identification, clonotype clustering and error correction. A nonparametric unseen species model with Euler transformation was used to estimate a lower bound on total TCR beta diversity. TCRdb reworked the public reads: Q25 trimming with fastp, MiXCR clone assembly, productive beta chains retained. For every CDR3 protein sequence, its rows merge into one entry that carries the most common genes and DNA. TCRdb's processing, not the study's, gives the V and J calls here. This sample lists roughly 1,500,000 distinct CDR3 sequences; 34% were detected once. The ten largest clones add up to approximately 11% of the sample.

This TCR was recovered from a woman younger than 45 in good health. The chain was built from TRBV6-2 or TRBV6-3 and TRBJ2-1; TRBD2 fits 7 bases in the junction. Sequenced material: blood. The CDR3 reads CASSPHSGFRPNEQFF. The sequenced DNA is TGTGCCAGCAGCCCACATAGCGGGTTCCGCCCCAATGAGCAGTTCTTC.